These T cell receptor beta chains were read from a single sample in a study of cytomegalovirus exposure and HLA in healthy donors. The repertoire was sequenced with immunoSEQ multiplex PCR; TCRdb's copy has only in-frame clones and lacks some. Its table lists around 40,000 clones. The sample taken for sequencing was PBMCs. These receptors all stem from a man aged 40-49 years in good health and CMV-seropositive. The CDR3 runs from the conserved cysteine through the conserved F or W. D genes are given only for firm matches. For some rows the clone size is stated as once, few or many, or as a class when expanded; others skip it.

v_call: TRBV5-1; j_call: TRBJ1-1; clone_size: .; d_call: TRBD1; cdr3_nt: TGCGCCAGCAGCGGGGGGACAGGACAGGGAACTGAAGCTTTCTTT; cdr3_aa: CASSGGTGQGTEAFF
v_call: TRBV7-3; j_call: TRBJ2-1; clone_size: .; d_call: TRBD1; cdr3_nt: TGTGCCAGCAGAGGACAGGGCCAACATGAGCAGTTCTTC; cdr3_aa: CASRGQGQHEQFF
v_call: TRBV30; j_call: TRBJ2-7; clone_size: .; d_call: .; cdr3_nt: TGTGCCTGGAGCGAGAGCATTCCCTACGAGCAGTACTTC; cdr3_aa: CAWSESIPYEQYF
v_call: TRBV5-1; j_call: TRBJ2-5; clone_size: .; d_call: .; cdr3_nt: TGCGCCAGCAGCCCAGGGCATTTGGAGACCCAGTACTTC; cdr3_aa: CASSPGHLETQYF
v_call: TRBV19; j_call: TRBJ1-2; clone_size: .; d_call: .; cdr3_nt: TGTGCCAGTAGTATAGATCGGCGGTATGGCTACACCTTC; cdr3_aa: CASSIDRRYGYTF
v_call: TRBV30; j_call: TRBJ1-4; clone_size: .; d_call: .; cdr3_nt: TGTGCCTGGAGTGTACTAAGGGAAAAACTGTTTTTT; cdr3_aa: CAWSVLREKLFF
v_call: TRBV6-1; j_call: TRBJ1-5; clone_size: .; d_call: .; cdr3_nt: TGTGCCAGCCGAGATTATAGCAATCAGCCCCAGCATTTT; cdr3_aa: CASRDYSNQPQHF
v_call: TRBV15; j_call: TRBJ1-2; clone_size: .; d_call: TRBD1; cdr3_nt: TGTGCCACCAGCAGAGATCTTGCCGGGACAGGGCATGGCTACACCTTC; cdr3_aa: CATSRDLAGTGHGYTF
v_call: TRBV30; j_call: TRBJ2-5; clone_size: .; d_call: TRBD2; cdr3_nt: TGTGCCTGCCGGACTAGCGGGAGTAAAGAGACCCAGTACTTC; cdr3_aa: CACRTSGSKETQYF
v_call: TRBV19; j_call: TRBJ2-3; clone_size: medium-sized; d_call: TRBD2; cdr3_nt: TGTGCCAGTAGTATGGGACTAACGGATACGCAGTATTTT; cdr3_aa: CASSMGLTDTQYF
v_call: TRBV2; j_call: TRBJ2-7; clone_size: .; d_call: .; cdr3_nt: TGTGCCAGCACGAGCTCCTACGAGCAGTACTTC; cdr3_aa: CASTSSYEQYF
v_call: TRBV6-4; j_call: TRBJ2-2; clone_size: .; d_call: TRBD2; cdr3_nt: TGTGCCAGCAGTGAGCTAGCGGGAACCGGGGAGCTGTTTTTT; cdr3_aa: CASSELAGTGELFF
v_call: TRBV28; j_call: TRBJ1-1; clone_size: .; d_call: TRBD1; cdr3_nt: TGTGCCAGCAGTTCGGGACAGGGGAGCACTGAAGCTTTCTTT; cdr3_aa: CASSSGQGSTEAFF
v_call: TRBV25-1; j_call: TRBJ2-7; clone_size: .; d_call: TRBD2; cdr3_nt: TGTGCCAGCAGTGAACCAGCGGGAGGGAAATACGAGCAGTACTTC; cdr3_aa: CASSEPAGGKYEQYF
v_call: TRBV9; j_call: TRBJ2-3; clone_size: .; d_call: .; cdr3_nt: TGTGCCAGCAGCGTAGCTAGCGCGGGCAACACAGATACGCAGTATTTT; cdr3_aa: CASSVASAGNTDTQYF
v_call: TRBV6-1; j_call: TRBJ2-4; clone_size: .; d_call: .; cdr3_nt: TGTGCCGGTAGCGACCAGAGTAACGCCAAAAACATTCAGTACTTC; cdr3_aa: CAGSDQSNAKNIQYF